These T cell receptor beta chains were read from a single sample in a study of shared clonotypes between healthy human individuals. Sequenced by immunoSEQ multiplex PCR; TCRdb stores in-frame clones only, minus some. The table lists approximately 640,000 clones, 60% to 80% of them singletons. Sequencing used memory CD4+ T cells sorted from blood. The receptors shown here come from a woman aged 25 to 39 in good health. Each CDR3 is given with its conserved first and last residue. D genes are given only for firm matches. A clone size is listed for some rows: how often the clone was seen (once, few, many), or a class if it is expanded.

abundance: .; v_gene: TRBV6-5; d_gene: .; j_gene: TRBJ2-7; CDR3aa: CASSYFQGGEQYF; CDR3nt: TGTGCCAGCAGTTACTTCCAGGGGGGCGAGCAGTACTTC
abundance: .; v_gene: TRBV5-6; d_gene: .; j_gene: TRBJ2-3; CDR3aa: CASSAGTGTDTQYF; CDR3nt: TGTGCCAGCAGCGCCGGGACCGGCACAGATACGCAGTATTTT
abundance: many; v_gene: TRBV7-8; d_gene: TRBD2; j_gene: TRBJ2-1; CDR3aa: CASSSGTSGAYNEQFF; CDR3nt: TGTGCCAGCAGCTCCGGGACTAGCGGAGCCTACAATGAGCAGTTCTTC
abundance: .; v_gene: TRBV4-1; d_gene: TRBD2; j_gene: TRBJ2-1; CDR3aa: CASSQAGTSFYNEQFF; CDR3nt: TGCGCCAGCAGCCAAGCCGGGACTAGTTTCTACAATGAGCAGTTCTTC
abundance: few; v_gene: TRBV7-2; d_gene: .; j_gene: TRBJ2-7; CDR3aa: CASSSPSTPPYEQYF; CDR3nt: TGTGCCAGCAGCTCCCCCTCGACACCCCCCTACGAGCAGTACTTC
abundance: .; v_gene: TRBV2; d_gene: TRBD1; j_gene: TRBJ2-7; CDR3aa: CASSNRDRGGEQYF; CDR3nt: TGTGCCAGCAGCAACCGGGACAGGGGCGGGGAGCAGTACTTC
abundance: .; v_gene: TRBV5-1; d_gene: .; j_gene: TRBJ2-6; CDR3aa: CASSPTVSGANVLTF; CDR3nt: TGCGCCAGCAGCCCTACTGTCTCTGGGGCCAACGTCCTGACTTTC
abundance: .; v_gene: TRBV19; d_gene: .; j_gene: TRBJ1-1; CDR3aa: CASSMDRMSAFF; CDR3nt: TGTGCCAGTAGTATGGACCGCATGTCAGCTTTCTTT
abundance: .; v_gene: TRBV2; d_gene: TRBD1; j_gene: TRBJ1-4; CDR3aa: CASSYSRGQDEKLFF; CDR3nt: TGTGCCAGCAGTTACTCCAGGGGGCAGGATGAAAAACTGTTTTTT
abundance: .; v_gene: TRBV5-1; d_gene: TRBD2; j_gene: TRBJ2-3; CDR3aa: CASRVEGGPTDTQYF; CDR3nt: TGCGCCAGCAGGGTCGAGGGAGGGCCAACAGATACGCAGTATTTT
abundance: .; v_gene: TRBV10-1; d_gene: .; j_gene: TRBJ2-3; CDR3aa: CASSAATTSTDTQYF; CDR3nt: TGCGCCAGCAGTGCGGCAACGACCAGCACAGATACGCAGTATTTT
abundance: .; v_gene: TRBV7-9; d_gene: TRBD2; j_gene: TRBJ2-3; CDR3aa: CASSPRTSGREGTDTQYF; CDR3nt: TGTGCCAGCAGCCCTCGGACTAGCGGGAGGGAGGGGACAGATACGCAGTATTTT
abundance: few; v_gene: TRBV5-4; d_gene: .; j_gene: TRBJ2-1; CDR3aa: CASSFWMNEQFF; CDR3nt: TGTGCCAGCAGCTTTTGGATGAATGAGCAGTTCTTC
abundance: few; v_gene: TRBV30; d_gene: .; j_gene: TRBJ2-7; CDR3aa: CAWSSGTLFREQYF; CDR3nt: TGTGCCTGGAGTTCCGGGACACTCTTTCGCGAGCAGTACTTC
abundance: many; v_gene: TRBV6-5; d_gene: TRBD1; j_gene: TRBJ1-2; CDR3aa: CASSMDRVGGYTF; CDR3nt: TGTGCCAGCAGTATGGACAGGGTAGGGGGCTACACCTTC
abundance: .; v_gene: TRBV18; d_gene: TRBD2; j_gene: TRBJ2-7; CDR3aa: CASSPREGNEQYF; CDR3nt: TGTGCCAGCTCACCACGGGAGGGTAACGAGCAGTACTTC
abundance: .; v_gene: TRBV5-1; d_gene: .; j_gene: TRBJ2-5; CDR3aa: CASSLGREETQYF; CDR3nt: TGCGCCAGCAGCTTGGGACGGGAAGAGACCCAGTACTTC
abundance: .; v_gene: TRBV6-1; d_gene: .; j_gene: TRBJ1-4; CDR3aa: CASSEGGATNEKLFF; CDR3nt: TGTGCCAGCAGTGAAGGGGGAGCAACTAATGAAAAACTGTTTTTT
abundance: .; v_gene: TRBV5-4; d_gene: TRBD1; j_gene: TRBJ2-3; CDR3aa: CASSLGQGPTSTDTQYF; CDR3nt: TGTGCCAGCAGCTTGGGACAGGGTCCAACTAGCACAGATACGCAGTATTTT
abundance: .; v_gene: TRBV28; d_gene: TRBD1; j_gene: TRBJ2-1; CDR3aa: CASSPQGVNHNEQFF; CDR3nt: TGTGCCAGCAGTCCTCAGGGGGTGAATCACAATGAGCAGTTCTTC
abundance: .; v_gene: TRBV6-1; d_gene: .; j_gene: TRBJ2-7; CDR3aa: CASSEGGFEQYF; CDR3nt: TGTGCCAGCAGTGAAGGAGGGTTCGAGCAGTACTTC
abundance: .; v_gene: TRBV11-2; d_gene: TRBD2; j_gene: TRBJ2-4; CDR3aa: CASSLGLAGAGNIQYF; CDR3nt: TGTGCCAGCAGTCTGGGACTAGCGGGAGCGGGAAACATTCAGTACTTC
abundance: .; v_gene: TRBV6-6; d_gene: .; j_gene: TRBJ1-3; CDR3aa: CASSYPQGSGNTIYF; CDR3nt: TGTGCCAGCAGTTACCCCCAGGGCTCTGGAAACACCATATATTTT
abundance: .; v_gene: TRBV21-1; d_gene: .; j_gene: TRBJ2-2; CDR3aa: CASSTKAAMREPGELFF; CDR3nt: TGTGCCAGCAGCACAAAGGCGGCGATGCGGGAGCCCGGGGAGCTGTTTTTT
abundance: .; v_gene: TRBV6-1; d_gene: .; j_gene: TRBJ2-3; CDR3aa: CASRKVETDTQYF; CDR3nt: TGTGCCAGCAGGAAAGTAGAGACAGATACGCAGTATTTT
abundance: .; v_gene: TRBV5-1; d_gene: TRBD2; j_gene: TRBJ2-3; CDR3aa: CASSLGPAGRTDTQYF; CDR3nt: TGCGCCAGCAGCTTGGGCCCAGCGGGACGCACAGATACGCAGTATTTT